The present T cell receptor (beta chain) was sequenced within a study of ipilimumab plus nivolumab after autologous stem cell transplantation. Here immunoSEQ multiplex PCR was the method, and the copy in TCRdb shows in-frame clones only, minus some. This sample has 15,000 to 20,000 clones; more than 65% occur once, and the top ten carry 35% to 45%. For this clone: Mismatch with germline at one junction end may stem from a read error.

The V gene's germline CDR1 is SSHAT and CDR2 FNYEAQ (reference sequence). This CDR3 has 15 residues. The TCR sequence derives from a male donor with diffuse large B-cell lymphoma. The sequencing used PBMCs, collected in a trial of ipilimumab plus nivolumab as post-transplant consolidation. V usage is TRBV7-7 and J usage is TRBJ2-3, with 8 bases matching TRBD1. The CDR3: CASSPGTGPLDTQYF. The CDR3 nucleotides read TGTGCTAGCAGTCCCGGGACAGGCCCCTTGGATACGCAGTATTTT. Full variable domain (missing parts from reference TRBV7-7 and TRBJ2-3): GAGVSQSPRYKVTKRGQDVTLRCDPISSHATLYWYQQALGQGPEFLTYFNYEAQPDKSGLPSDRFSAERPEGSISTLTIQRTEQRDSAMYRCASSPGTGPLDTQYFGPGTRLTVL.